A single sample gave rise to the 14 T cell receptor beta chains below, sequenced in a study of T cells in women clearing cervical HPV infection. The repertoire was sequenced with immunoSEQ multiplex PCR; TCRdb's copy has only in-frame clones and lacks some. The table for this sample gives tens of thousands of clones. The sequenced sample was blood buffy coat. The origin of the receptors is a woman aged 18 to 69 with a cervical HPV16 infection that either progressed to CIN3+ or cleared (not recorded which).

As concerns this clone: The CDR3 end falls 3 residues outside the read, so it is completed with the germline J gene. This chain joins TRBV20-1 and TRBJ1-1; D is unresolved. CDR3 length equals 14 residues. Germline CDR1 DFQATT, CDR2 SNEGSKA (reference sequence). Trimming stripped 3 bases from V and 2 bases from J, with 13 bases between. CDR3 protein: CSASKVDKNTEAFF. CDR3 bases read: TGCAGTGCTAGTAAAGTTGACAAAAACACTGAA.

Comment on this clone: The CDR3 end falls 3 residues outside the read, so it is completed with the germline J gene. The chain has TRBV5-1 and TRBJ1-2; TRBD1 matches 9 bases. This CDR3 has 15 residues. V was clipped by 5 bases and J by 4 bases; unmatched bases: 9. The germline CDR1 and CDR2 sequences are SGHRS and YFSETQ. CDR3 sequence reads: CASREPGQGTYGYTF. The sequenced part of the CDR3 DNA is TGCGCCAGCAGGGAGCCCGGACAGGGGACCTATGGC.

For this clone: The read is 3 residues too short to cover the CDR3 end, so that end is filled in from the germline J gene. This rearrangement joins TRBV18 to TRBJ1-4; 10 nucleotides match TRBD1. V shed 4 bases, J shed 6 bases, and the junction held 2 bases outside the gene matches. Germline loops: CDR1 KGHSH, CDR2 LQKENI. This CDR3 region has 14 residues. The CDR3 bases that were read are TGTGCCAGCTCACTCGGGACAGGGGATGAAAAA. This codes for CASSLGTGDEK. From start to end, the CDR3 is CASSLGTGDEKLFF.

Notes on this clone: The CDR3 is cut off 3 residues early in the read; its end comes from the germline J gene. The J gene is TRBJ2-1, the V gene TRBV6-4; D may be TRBD1 (5 bases). Trimming took 4 bases from V and 0 from J, leaving 13 bases between them. This CDR3 is built from 16 residues. Per germline, CDR1 MRHNA and CDR2 SNTAGT. The DNA read from the CDR3 is TGTGCCAGCAGTGCTGGGGCCGGGCTCTCCTACAATGAG. This gives the protein CASSAGAGLSYNE. The whole CDR3 reads CASSAGAGLSYNEQFF.

With respect to this clone: Sequencing ends 3 residues short of the CDR3 end; the germline J gene provides the rest. V gene TRBV5-1 combines with J gene TRBJ1-1; no definite D call. Deletions cut 0 bases from V and 1 base from J, with 10 bases between. The germline V gene has CDR1 SGHRS and CDR2 YFSETQ. CDR3 size: 15 residues. The DNA read from the CDR3 is TGCGCCAGCAGCTTGGTGGTGGCCGCGAACACTGAA. It specifies CASSLVVAANTE. The CDR3, in full, reads CASSLVVAANTEAFF.

A remark on this clone: With the read ending 3 residues before the CDR3 end, the germline J gene is used to fill in that end. The sample contains more than one DNA sequence encoding this CDR3. This rearrangement joins TRBV20-1 to TRBJ2-3, with D hard to call. CDR3 size: 12 residues. Germline V gene data show CDR1 as DFQATT and CDR2 as SNEGSKA (reference sequence). Trimming left V 2 bases short and J 1 base short, with 4 bases between. The chain's CDR3 is CSARRGTDTQYF. Incomplete CDR3 DNA: TGCAGTGCTAGAAGGGGCACAGATACG.

With respect to this clone: The read falls 3 residues short of the CDR3 end, and the missing part is taken from the germline J gene. V is TRBV20-1 and J is TRBJ1-4; D gene ambiguous. Germline values: CDR1 DFQATT, CDR2 SNEGSKA (reference sequence). The CDR3 is made up of 14 amino acids. V dropped 0 bases and J dropped 0 bases, with 5 bases sitting between them. CDR3 residues: CSARDSSTNEKLFF. CDR3 DNA (partial): TGCAGTGCTAGAGATTCGTCAACTAATGAAAAA.

CDR3 bases read: TGTGCCAGCAGACCAACAGGAGTAAGGCAAGAGACG. Translating gives CASRPTGVRQET. The CDR3, in full, reads CASRPTGVRQETQYF. This chain links TRBV6-2 or TRBV6-3 with TRBJ2-3; D may be TRBD1 (5 bases). The sequence runs out 3 residues before the end of the CDR3; the remainder is reconstructed from the germline J gene. The CDR3 covers 15 residues. CDR1 MNHEY and CDR2 SVGEGT come from the germline V gene.

In regard to this clone: The read is 3 residues too short to cover the CDR3 end, so that end is filled in from the germline J gene. The rearrangement joins TRBV20-1 to TRBJ2-1; D perhaps matches TRBD1 (5 bases). The CDR3 is made up of 14 amino acids. Per germline, CDR1 DFQATT and CDR2 SNEGSKA (reference sequence). Trimming removed 0 bases from V and 5 bases from J, with 11 bases in between. CDR3 sequence: CSARDRGYNNEQFF. The DNA read from the CDR3 is TGCAGTGCTAGAGATAGGGGCTACAACAATGAG.

Turning to this clone: The CDR3 end is not reached by the read, which stops 3 residues before it; the germline J gene fills it in. The rearrangement uses TRBV19 and TRBJ1-2; D might be TRBD1 (5 bases). The length of the CDR3 is 12 residues. Trimming removed 10 bases at V and 0 bases at J, with 9 bases between. Germline values: CDR1 LNHDA, CDR2 SQIVND (reference sequence). The CDR3 bases that were read are TGTGCCACGCGGACAACTAACTATGGC. This gives the protein CATRTTNYG. The CDR3, in full, reads CATRTTNYGYTF. The full variable domain, its missing parts supplied by reference TRBV19 and TRBJ1-2, is DGGITQSPKYLFRKEGQNVTLSCEQNLNHDAMYWYRQDPGQGLRLIYYSQIVNDFQKGDIAEGYSVSREKKESFPLTVTSAQKNPTAFYLCATRTTNYGYTFGSGTRLTVV.

Concerning this clone: From the germline J gene comes the end of the CDR3, since the read stops 3 residues before it. This chain joins TRBV2 and TRBJ2-2, with 8 bases aligning to TRBD1. The V gene's germline CDR1 is SNHLY and CDR2 FYNNEI. The CDR3 is made up of 15 amino acids. This CDR3 reads CASSPGQGVYEKLFF. The covered CDR3 bases are TGTGCCAGCAGTCCCGGACAGGGAGTTTACGAAAAG.

Comment on this clone: An end of the junction differs from the germline gene, which may be a read error. The CDR3 end falls 3 residues outside the read, so it is completed with the germline J gene. The chain has TRBV6-1 and TRBJ2-3; weak D call: TRBD1 (5 bases). Germline lookup yields CDR1 MNHNS and CDR2 SASEGT. The CDR3 has 14 residues. The DNA read from the CDR3 is TGTGCCAGCACTGAAATTATAGGGGCAGATACG. Translating gives CASTEIIGADT. The whole CDR3 sequence reads CASTEIIGADTQYF.

Of note for this clone: Germline is not matched at one junction end, which may reflect a read error. The read halts 3 residues ahead of the CDR3 end, with the missing end drawn from the germline J gene. The rearrangement joins TRBV4-1 to TRBJ2-7; a weak D match, TRBD2 (6 bases). The germline V gene has CDR1 MGHRA and CDR2 YSYEKL. This CDR3 has 13 amino acids. Incomplete CDR3 DNA: TGCACCAGCAGCCAAGAGACTAGCTACGAG. As protein: CTSSQETSYE. The entire CDR3 sequence reads CTSSQETSYEQYF.

For this clone: Sequencing ends 3 residues short of the CDR3 end; the germline J gene provides the rest. The J gene is TRBJ2-1, the V gene TRBV20-1; 7 bases are shared with TRBD1. The junction had 11 bases not matched to a gene; V was cut back by 5 bases and J by 4 bases. The CDR3 is made up of 15 amino acids. Per germline, CDR1 DFQATT and CDR2 SNEGSKA (reference sequence). This CDR3 reads CSARTPGGGYNEQFF. Partial CDR3 DNA: TGCAGTGCTCGCACCCCAGGGGGTGGATACAATGAG.